These T cell receptor beta chains were read from a single sample in a study of blood T cell repertoires in COVID-19. Using immunoSEQ multiplex PCR, the repertoire was profiled, and TCRdb retains in-frame clones only, with some absent. The sample shows under 70,000 clones, roughly 78% of them seen only once. The specimen sequenced was peripheral blood. These TCRs come from a human donor in a cohort sampled during active COVID-19. The CDR3 runs from the conserved cysteine through the conserved F or W. The D gene is left open where the match is weak. Where a row states a size, it is once, few, many or the class of an expanded clone; other rows omit it.

D gene,J gene,V gene,clone size,CDR3 DNA,CDR3 protein
TRBD1,TRBJ1-6,TRBV28,NA,TGTGCCAGCAGCGCGACAGGGTGGCCACCCCTCCACTTT,CASSATGWPPLHF
NA,TRBJ2-1,TRBV6-2/TRBV6-3,NA,TGTGCCAGCAGTTTAGCCTCCTACAATGAGCAGTTCTTC,CASSLASYNEQFF
NA,TRBJ2-1,TRBV6-2/TRBV6-3,NA,TGTGCCAGCAGTTCGCTAGCGCCTGCCCCAGTCTTC,CASSSLAPAPVF
NA,TRBJ1-2,TRBV7-2,NA,TGTGCCAGCAGCCCTAGCACAGCTAACTATGGCTACACCTTC,CASSPSTANYGYTF
TRBD1,TRBJ1-6,TRBV3-1/TRBV3-2,NA,TGTGCCAGCAGTGATGGACAGGGGGAGTACTCCTATAATTCACCCCTCCACTTT,CASSDGQGEYSYNSPLHF
TRBD2,TRBJ2-7,TRBV27,NA,TGTGCCAGCAGTCGCGTAGCGGGAGTGTACGAGCAGTACTTC,CASSRVAGVYEQYF
NA,TRBJ1-5,TRBV28,NA,TGTGCCAGCAGTCCGGGACACTTAAGCCAGCCCCAGCATTTT,CASSPGHLSQPQHF
NA,TRBJ2-7,TRBV3-1/TRBV3-2,NA,TGTGCCAGCAGCCAAGCCGCAGGGTACGAGCAGTACTTC,CASSQAAGYEQYF
TRBD2,TRBJ2-3,TRBV4-3,NA,TGCGCCAGCAGCCAATCAGCGGGATACAGTCGGGATACGCAGTATTTT,CASSQSAGYSRDTQYF
NA,TRBJ2-7,TRBV6-6,NA,TGTGCCAGTGTACAGGGAGGGATGAGCTCCTACGAGCAGTACTTC,CASVQGGMSSYEQYF
NA,TRBJ2-3,TRBV28,once,TGTGCCAGCAGTTCCAGACAGGCCAGCACAGATACGCAGTATTTT,CASSSRQASTDTQYF
NA,TRBJ2-7,TRBV25-1,NA,TGTGCCAGCAGTGGACAGGCCTACGAGCAGTACTTC,CASSGQAYEQYF
NA,TRBJ2-2,TRBV6-6,NA,TGTGCCAGCCATACGGGACTGGGGACCGGGGAGCTGTTTTTT,CASHTGLGTGELFF
NA,TRBJ2-7,TRBV28,NA,TGTGCCAGCAGTGGCGTGGCTAGCATCTCCTACGAGCAGTACTTC,CASSGVASISYEQYF
NA,TRBJ1-5,TRBV28,NA,TGTGCCAGCAACTTGGGTTCGGGAGGGGGAACGGGTCAGCCCCAGCATTTT,CASNLGSGGGTGQPQHF
NA,TRBJ2-1,TRBV7-9,many,TGTGCCAGCAGCTTAAGCGGAAGGGGGTACAATGAGCAGTTCTTC,CASSLSGRGYNEQFF
TRBD1,TRBJ1-4,TRBV7-9,NA,TGTGCCAGCAGCTTGGGACAGGGGAATGAAAAACTGTTTTTT,CASSLGQGNEKLFF
NA,TRBJ1-5,TRBV28,NA,TGTGCCAGCAGTTTATCCCTCGGCCGAGGGTATAGCAATCAGCCCCAGCATTTT,CASSLSLGRGYSNQPQHF
NA,TRBJ1-1,TRBV10-1,NA,TGCGCCAGCAGTTTGGGACACCCCATGAACACTGAAGCTTTCTTT,CASSLGHPMNTEAFF
TRBD2,TRBJ2-1,TRBV19,NA,TGTGCCAGTAGTGACCCCGCGGCTAGCGGGAGATGGGAGCAGTTCTTC,CASSDPAASGRWEQFF
NA,TRBJ2-7,TRBV23-1,NA,TGCGCCAGCAGCGGGTCGGCGGGCAGCCGGGTGCGGACAGCCTACGAGCAGTACTTC,CASSGSAGSRVRTAYEQYF
NA,TRBJ2-5,TRBV7-2,NA,TGTGCCAGCAGCTTAACTGGCGGGGCCCAAGAGACCCAGTACTTC,CASSLTGGAQETQYF
NA,TRBJ2-7,TRBV5-1,few,TGCGCCAGCAGCTTGGCAGGGACATCTCCCCACGAGCAGTACTTC,CASSLAGTSPHEQYF
TRBD1,TRBJ1-1,TRBV18,NA,TGTGCCAGCTCACTGGGAAAGGGGGCGCACACTGAAGCTTTCTTT,CASSLGKGAHTEAFF
NA,TRBJ1-3,TRBV2,NA,TGTGCCAGTAGCGGCAGGGCAAATGGAAACACCATATATTTT,CASSGRANGNTIYF
NA,TRBJ1-5,TRBV15,few,TGTGCCACCAGTAGTGACGGGGGATCGGGCAATCAGCCCCAGCATTTT,CATSSDGGSGNQPQHF
NA,TRBJ2-1,TRBV28,NA,TGTGCCAGCAGCAAATACAATGAGCAGTTCTTC,CASSKYNEQFF
NA,TRBJ2-3,TRBV14,NA,TGTGCCAGCAGCCGCCTACAGGGAGGGCGAGATACGCAGTATTTT,CASSRLQGGRDTQYF
TRBD1,TRBJ2-3,TRBV2,NA,TGTGCCGCTCGGACAGGGGGTACAGATACGCAGTATTTT,CAARTGGTDTQYF
NA,TRBJ2-7,TRBV27,few,TGTGCCAGCAGTTTATGGTATCGGGACATCTACGAGCAGTACTTC,CASSLWYRDIYEQYF
TRBD1,TRBJ2-1,TRBV7-9,NA,TGTGCCAGCAGCACCACAGGGGGCTCTTTAAATGAGCAGTTCTTC,CASSTTGGSLNEQFF
NA,TRBJ2-1,TRBV30,NA,TGTGCCTGGACACAGGACTACAATGAGCAGTTCTTC,CAWTQDYNEQFF
TRBD2,TRBJ2-3,TRBV30,NA,TGTGCCTGGAGTCCCGGGACTAGCGGGAGGGATACGCAGTATTTT,CAWSPGTSGRDTQYF
NA,TRBJ2-7,TRBV7-2,NA,TGTGCCAGCAGCTTAGGAGGCGGGAACTACTACGAGCAGTACTTC,CASSLGGGNYYEQYF
NA,TRBJ1-6,TRBV27,few,TGTGCCTCCAGGGCAGGTCAAAATTCACCCCTCCACTTT,CASRAGQNSPLHF
NA,TRBJ2-1,TRBV10-3,NA,TGTGCCACCGGGACTTTCAATGAGCAGTTCTTC,CATGTFNEQFF
NA,TRBJ2-7,TRBV11-2,NA,TGTGCCAGCAGCTTAGAGAGTGGCTACGAGCAGTACTTC,CASSLESGYEQYF
TRBD1,TRBJ1-3,TRBV5-1,many,TGCGCCAGCAGCAGAGTACAGGGGGCTGGAAACACCATATATTTT,CASSRVQGAGNTIYF
NA,TRBJ2-2,TRBV6-6,once,TGTGCCAGCAGTTACACAGGGCTAGGAACCGGGGAGCTGTTTTTT,CASSYTGLGTGELFF
TRBD1,TRBJ1-4,TRBV4-3,NA,TGCGCCAGCAGCCCCCTTGGACAGGGTAATGAAAAACTGTTTTTT,CASSPLGQGNEKLFF
NA,TRBJ2-7,TRBV7-8,NA,TGTGCCAGCAGGGGAGGAGTAGCGACTCGTCCCTACGAGCAGTACTTC,CASRGGVATRPYEQYF
TRBD1,TRBJ1-1,TRBV7-2,NA,TGTGCCAGCAGCTTAGCCTCGGGCAGGGGGAGGGAAGCTTTCTTT,CASSLASGRGREAFF
NA,TRBJ2-3,TRBV9,NA,TGTGCCAGCAGCGTAGACGGGAGCACAGATACGCAGTATTTT,CASSVDGSTDTQYF
NA,TRBJ2-3,TRBV11-3,NA,TGTGCCAGCAGCCGGGGGGATACGCAGTATTTT,CASSRGDTQYF